Below, one T cell receptor (beta chain) is given with its context. The target of this receptor is not known. No qualities accompany the bases; no much larger clone lies one base away. The data derive from a study of T-cell memory formation after mild COVID-19 (dated by TCRdb to about 2021). As for the study more broadly: TCR sequence clusters from the two donors were largely donor specific. In a couple of donors, T-cell clones that expanded and contracted after mild COVID-19 were tracked by sequencing TCRalpha and TCRbeta repertoires over time. The cohort was made up of two young adult volunteers, one female and one male, who were previously healthy.

PBMCs were isolated by Ficoll-Paque density gradient centrifugation. The germline V gene gives CDR1 as SGHTA and CDR2 as FQGNSA. The CDR3 starts with the cysteine, ends with the phenylalanine, and has 14 residues. The only DNA kept is the CDR3, 42 bases in frame from the first base. Between the V and J ends, shortened by 1 base and 4 bases respectively, the junction contains 10 bases. Overall results and qualifications from the work: The study included only a couple of mild cases, and larger cohorts that include severe cases with pre-infection samples were judged to be necessary. Clones contracting from day 15 to 85 had balanced CD4/CD8 phenotypes, while a second wave expanding from day 15 to 37 was biased towards CD4+. Whether the second-wave clones peaking on day 37 were SARS-CoV-2 specific was not confirmed. Contracting CD4+ clones turned up mainly in the CM and EM memory subsets, whereas EMRA was where CD8+ clones were enriched. The detection of some responding clones in pre-infection memory suggests that pre-existing cross-reactive memory T cells joined the SARS-CoV-2 response.

The reads were generated on an Illumina NovaSeq 6000. TCRalpha and TCRbeta cDNA libraries were constructed by 5'RACE with constant-segment primers, with sample barcodes and unique molecular identifiers being introduced. Trizol reagent was used to extract RNA from every sample. The libraries were amplified in two PCR steps, and the second step added a second sample barcode and Illumina TruSeq adapters. The libraries were sequenced on an Illumina NovaSeq using 2 x 150 bp paired-end reads. The authors' analysis ran thus. The reads were demultiplexed and collapsed into UMI-guided consensus sequences using migec v1.2.7. Using mixcr v2.1.11, UMI consensuses were aligned to TRA and TRB V and J templates and then assembled into clonotypes. A clonotype was counted as expanded or contracted only when both edgeR and NoisET called the clonotype significant, with the noise models trained on biological replicates. For edgeR calls, the thresholds were a false discovery rate-adjusted p below 0.01 and a log2 fold-change of 1. As an exploratory analysis of dynamics, max-normalized trajectories of the 1000 most abundant clonotypes were examined with PCA combined with hierarchical clustering. The CD4 or CD8 phenotype of responding clones was assigned using the separately sequenced CD4+ and CD8+ repertoires. TCRdb trimmed public reads at Q25 via fastp, called clones via MiXCR and kept in-frame beta chains. When rows share a CDR3 protein, they turn into one entry using the most common DNA and genes. What appears here as the V and J calls and clone size reflects TCRdb's work, not the paper's. The sample has some 350,000 distinct CDR3 sequences on record, 13% of them singletons. Over 20% of the sample goes to the ten largest clones.

The chain couples TRBV7-2 to TRBJ1-2, with no D gene named confidently. The sequence came from a man aged 18 to 29 who had mild COVID-19 (a few samples of this study predate the infection). The sample titles of this study are shuffled in the database, so cell type and time point are left out; the donor was told from shared clones. The sequencing input was PBMCs or a T cell subset sorted from them (not recorded which). The CDR3 corresponds to CASSLGQPSYGYTF. Read as DNA, the sequence is TGTGCCAGCAGCTTAGGACAACCATCCTATGGCTACACCTTC.